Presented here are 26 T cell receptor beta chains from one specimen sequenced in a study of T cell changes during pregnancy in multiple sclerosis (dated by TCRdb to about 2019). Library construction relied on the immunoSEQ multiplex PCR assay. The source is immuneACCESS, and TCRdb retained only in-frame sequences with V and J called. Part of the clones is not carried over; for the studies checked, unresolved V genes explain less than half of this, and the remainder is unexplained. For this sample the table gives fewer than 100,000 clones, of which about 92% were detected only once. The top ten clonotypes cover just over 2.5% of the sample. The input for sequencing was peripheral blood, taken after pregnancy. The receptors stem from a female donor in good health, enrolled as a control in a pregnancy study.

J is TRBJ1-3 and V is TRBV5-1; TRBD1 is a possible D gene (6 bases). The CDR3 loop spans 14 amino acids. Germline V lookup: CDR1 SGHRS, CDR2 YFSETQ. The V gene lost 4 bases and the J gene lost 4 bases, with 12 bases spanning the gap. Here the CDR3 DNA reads TGCGCCAGCAGCCAGGACAGCTCGGGAAACACCATATATTTT. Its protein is CASSQDSSGNTIYF. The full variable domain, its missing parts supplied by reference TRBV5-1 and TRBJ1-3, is KAGVTQTPRYLIKTRGQQVTLSCSPISGHRSVSWYQQTPGQGLQFLFEYFSETQRNKGNFPGRFSGRQFSNSRSEMNVSTLELGDSALYLCASSQDSSGNTIYFGEGSWLTVV.

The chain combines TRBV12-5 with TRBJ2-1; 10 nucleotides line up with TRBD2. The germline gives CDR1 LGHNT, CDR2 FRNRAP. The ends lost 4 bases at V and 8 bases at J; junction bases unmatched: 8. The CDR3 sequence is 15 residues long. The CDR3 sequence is CASGYRAGGPDEQFF. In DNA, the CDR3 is TGTGCTAGTGGTTACCGAGCGGGAGGGCCCGATGAGCAGTTCTTC.

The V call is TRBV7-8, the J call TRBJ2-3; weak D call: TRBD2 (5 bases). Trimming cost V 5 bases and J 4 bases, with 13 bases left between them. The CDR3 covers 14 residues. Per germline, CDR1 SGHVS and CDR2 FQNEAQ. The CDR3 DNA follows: TGTGCCAGCAGCCGGCTTGAGAGGGCAGATACGCAGTATTTT. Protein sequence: CASSRLERADTQYF.

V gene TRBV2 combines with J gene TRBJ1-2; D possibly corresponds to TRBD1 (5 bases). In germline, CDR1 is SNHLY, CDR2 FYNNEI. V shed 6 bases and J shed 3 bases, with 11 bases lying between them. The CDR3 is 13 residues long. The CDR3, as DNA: TGTGCCAGCAGGACAGCCTCTTACTATGGCTACACCTTC. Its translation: CASRTASYYGYTF.

In DNA form, the CDR3 reads TGTGCCAGCAGTGGACCGGGACAGGGTTATCAGCAGTTCTTC. This translates into CASSGPGQGYQQFF. V usage is TRBV6-5 and J usage is TRBJ2-1, with 9 bases matching TRBD1. The junction had 10 bases not matched to a gene; V was cut back by 5 bases and J by 11 bases. The CDR3 extends over 14 amino acids. The germline V gene encodes CDR1 MNHEY and CDR2 SVGAGI.

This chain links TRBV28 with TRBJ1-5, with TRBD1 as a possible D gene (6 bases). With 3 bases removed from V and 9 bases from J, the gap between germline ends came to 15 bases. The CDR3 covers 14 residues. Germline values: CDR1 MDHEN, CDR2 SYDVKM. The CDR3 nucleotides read TGTGCCAGCAGTTTTGGGGGCGTCCCGGGGCCCCAGCATTTT. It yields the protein CASSFGGVPGPQHF.

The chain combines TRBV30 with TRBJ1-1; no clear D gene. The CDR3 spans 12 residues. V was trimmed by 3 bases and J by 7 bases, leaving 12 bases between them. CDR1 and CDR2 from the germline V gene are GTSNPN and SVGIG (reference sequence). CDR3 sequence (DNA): TGTGCCTGGAGCCTCCTGGGAGGTGAAGCTTTCTTT. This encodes CAWSLLGGEAFF.

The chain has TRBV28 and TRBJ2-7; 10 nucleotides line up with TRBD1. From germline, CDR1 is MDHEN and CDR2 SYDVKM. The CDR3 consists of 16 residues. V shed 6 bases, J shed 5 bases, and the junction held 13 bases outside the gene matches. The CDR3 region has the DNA TGTGCCAGCAGGGACATGAGCTTGACAGGGGGCCACGAGCAGTACTTC. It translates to CASRDMSLTGGHEQYF.

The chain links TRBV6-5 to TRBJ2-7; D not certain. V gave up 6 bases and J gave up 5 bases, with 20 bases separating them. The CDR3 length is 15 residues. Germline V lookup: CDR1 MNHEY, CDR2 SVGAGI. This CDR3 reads CASRPSRSSTHEQYF. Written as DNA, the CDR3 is TGTGCCAGCAGACCATCGAGGTCCTCAACCCACGAGCAGTACTTC.

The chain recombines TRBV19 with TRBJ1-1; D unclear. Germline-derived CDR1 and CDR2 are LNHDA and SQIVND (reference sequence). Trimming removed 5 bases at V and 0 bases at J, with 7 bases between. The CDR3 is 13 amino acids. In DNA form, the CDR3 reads TGTGCCAGTAGTCCAAAAATGAACACTGAAGCTTTCTTT. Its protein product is CASSPKMNTEAFF.

CDR3 bases: TGTGCCAGCAGCTTACGGTCTGTTGGGGGGGTCTACCAAGAGACCCAGTACTTC. Its protein is CASSLRSVGGVYQETQYF. The gene calls are TRBV11-2 and TRBJ2-5, with 7 bases aligning to TRBD2. CDR1 and CDR2 (germline): SGHAT, FQNNGV. The CDR3 spans 18 residues. Trimming took 2 bases from V and 0 from J; bases not matched to a gene: 12.

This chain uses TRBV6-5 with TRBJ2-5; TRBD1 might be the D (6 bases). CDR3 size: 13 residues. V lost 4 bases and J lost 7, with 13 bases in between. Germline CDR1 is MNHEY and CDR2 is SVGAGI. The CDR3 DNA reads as TGTGCCAGCAGTTCTGACAGGAAGGGGACCCAGTACTTC. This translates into CASSSDRKGTQYF.

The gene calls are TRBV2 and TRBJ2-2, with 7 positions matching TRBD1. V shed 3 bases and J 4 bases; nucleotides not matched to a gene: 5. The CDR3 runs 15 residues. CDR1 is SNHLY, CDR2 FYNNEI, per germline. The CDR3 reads CASSEKGAGTGELFF. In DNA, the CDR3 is TGTGCCAGCAGTGAGAAGGGGGCTGGCACCGGGGAGCTGTTTTTT. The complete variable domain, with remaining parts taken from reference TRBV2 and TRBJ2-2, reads EPEVTQTPSHQVTQMGQEVILRCVPISNHLYFYWYRQILGQKVEFLVSFYNNEISEKSEIFDDQFSVERPDGSNFTLKIRSTKLEDSAMYFCASSEKGAGTGELFFGEGSRLTVL.

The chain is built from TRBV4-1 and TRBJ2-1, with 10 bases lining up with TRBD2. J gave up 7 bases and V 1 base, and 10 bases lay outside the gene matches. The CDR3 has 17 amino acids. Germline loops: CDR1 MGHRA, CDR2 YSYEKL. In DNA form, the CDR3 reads TGCGCCAGCAGCCAAGCACCCAGCGGGGGGGCCGGAAATGAGCAGTTCTTC. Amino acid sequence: CASSQAPSGGAGNEQFF.

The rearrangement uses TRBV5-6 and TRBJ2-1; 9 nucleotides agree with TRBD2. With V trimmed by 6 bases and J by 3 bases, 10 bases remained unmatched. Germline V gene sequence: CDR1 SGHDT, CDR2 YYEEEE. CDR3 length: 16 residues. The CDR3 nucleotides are TGTGCCAGCACACCCGGCGGGAGGGGTCTCTACAATGAGCAGTTCTTC. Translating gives CASTPGGRGLYNEQFF.

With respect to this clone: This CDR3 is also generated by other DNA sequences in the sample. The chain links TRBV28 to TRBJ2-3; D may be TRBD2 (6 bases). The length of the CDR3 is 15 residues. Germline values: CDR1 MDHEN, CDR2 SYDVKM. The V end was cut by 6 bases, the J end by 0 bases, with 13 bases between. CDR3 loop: CASRRDSASTDTQYF. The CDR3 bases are TGTGCCAGCAGGAGGGACTCCGCTAGCACAGATACGCAGTATTTT.

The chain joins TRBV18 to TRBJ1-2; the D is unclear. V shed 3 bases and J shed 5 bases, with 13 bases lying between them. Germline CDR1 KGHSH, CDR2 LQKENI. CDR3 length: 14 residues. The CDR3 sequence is CASSPGRVSYGYTF. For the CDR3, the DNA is TGTGCCAGCTCACCGGGGAGGGTCTCTTATGGCTACACCTTC.

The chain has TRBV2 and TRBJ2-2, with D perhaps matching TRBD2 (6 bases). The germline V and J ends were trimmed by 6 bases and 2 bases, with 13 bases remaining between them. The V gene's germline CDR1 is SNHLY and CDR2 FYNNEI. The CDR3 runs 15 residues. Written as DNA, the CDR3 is TGTGCCAGCAGAGGCGCGGGGAGAAACACCGGGGAGCTGTTTTTT. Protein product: CASRGAGRNTGELFF.

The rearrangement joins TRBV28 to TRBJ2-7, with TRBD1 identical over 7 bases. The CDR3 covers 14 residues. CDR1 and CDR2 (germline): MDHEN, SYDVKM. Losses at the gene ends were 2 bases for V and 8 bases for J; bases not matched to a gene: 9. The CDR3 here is CASSLKQGSLKQYF. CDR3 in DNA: TGTGCCAGCAGTTTAAAACAGGGGAGTTTGAAGCAGTACTTC.

The CDR3 region has the DNA TGTGCCAGCAGCTTAAATAGGAGGGCCCGCACAGATACGCAGTATTTT. It codes for CASSLNRRARTDTQYF. The rearrangement joins TRBV7-2 to TRBJ2-3; tentatively, D is TRBD2 (6 bases). The ends were cut back, 2 bases at V and 1 base at J, with 13 bases in the middle. Germline V gene data show CDR1 as SGHTA and CDR2 as FQGNSA. This CDR3 contains 16 residues.

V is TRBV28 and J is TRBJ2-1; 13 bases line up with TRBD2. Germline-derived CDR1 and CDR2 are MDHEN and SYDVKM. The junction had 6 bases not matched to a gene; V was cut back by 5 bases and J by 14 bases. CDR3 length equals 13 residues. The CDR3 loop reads CASSPGLAGEKFF. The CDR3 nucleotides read TGTGCCAGCAGTCCTGGACTAGCGGGAGAGAAGTTCTTC.

This CDR3 reads CASSYSGQQETQYF. Here the CDR3 DNA reads TGTGCCAGCAGTTACTCTGGACAGCAAGAGACCCAGTACTTC. The V gene is TRBV6-5, the J gene TRBJ2-5; a possible D gene is TRBD1 (6 bases). The ends were cut back, 0 bases at V and 2 bases at J, with 7 bases in the middle. Germline lookup yields CDR1 MNHEY and CDR2 SVGAGI. This CDR3 has 14 amino acids.

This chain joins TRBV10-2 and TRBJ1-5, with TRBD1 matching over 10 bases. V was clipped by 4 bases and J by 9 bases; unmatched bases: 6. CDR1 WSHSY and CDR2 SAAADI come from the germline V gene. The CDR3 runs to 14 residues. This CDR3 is CASSGQGALAPQHF. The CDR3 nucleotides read TGCGCCAGCAGTGGACAGGGGGCATTAGCGCCCCAGCATTTT.

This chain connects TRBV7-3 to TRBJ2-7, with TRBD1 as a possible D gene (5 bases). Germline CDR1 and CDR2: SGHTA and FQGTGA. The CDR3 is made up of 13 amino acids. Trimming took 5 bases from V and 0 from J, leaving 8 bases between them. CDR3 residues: CASSPGPSYEQYF. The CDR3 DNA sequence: TGTGCCAGCAGCCCAGGGCCCTCCTACGAGCAGTACTTC.

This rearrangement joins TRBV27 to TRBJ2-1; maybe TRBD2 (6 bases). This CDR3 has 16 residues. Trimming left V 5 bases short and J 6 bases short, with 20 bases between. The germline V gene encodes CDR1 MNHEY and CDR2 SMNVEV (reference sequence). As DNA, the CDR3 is TGTGCCAGCAGTACGGCTAGCGAGCCCTCCGGCAATGAGCAGTTCTTC. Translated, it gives CASSTASEPSGNEQFF.

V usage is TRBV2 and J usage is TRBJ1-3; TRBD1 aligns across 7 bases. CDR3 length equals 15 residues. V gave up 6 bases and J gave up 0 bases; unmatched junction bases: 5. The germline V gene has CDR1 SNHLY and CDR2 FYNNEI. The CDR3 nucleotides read TGTGCCAGCAGGCACAGGGGTGGCTCTGGAAACACCATATATTTT. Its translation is CASRHRGGSGNTIYF.